The rows below give T cell receptor beta chains drawn from one sample of a study of identical twins. TCRdb processed the 5' RACE reads anew with MiXCR; each CDR3 protein has one entry. The table lists about 240,000 distinct CDR3 sequences, roughly 7.5% of them singletons, with less than 6.5% in the top ten. These data also formed part of another study, on yellow fever vaccine responses in identical twins.

Sequenced material: CD8+ T cells sorted from blood. Receptors were obtained from a woman younger than 35 in good health. Both conserved end residues are part of each CDR3. Each record gives: CDR3 length, J gene, V gene, CDR3 protein.

length: 17
J: TRBJ2-3
V: TRBV27
CDR3: CASSNPGTSGNTDTQYF

length: 14
J: TRBJ1-1
V: TRBV12-3/TRBV12-4
CDR3: CASIFSESSTEAFF

length: 18
J: TRBJ2-6
V: TRBV21-1
CDR3: CASSDRESNFVGANVLTF

length: 15
J: TRBJ2-7
V: TRBV5-1
CDR3: CASSPDGTGGYEQYF

length: 13
J: TRBJ2-1
V: TRBV12-3/TRBV12-4
CDR3: CASSLTPYNEQFF

length: 15
J: TRBJ2-6
V: TRBV5-6
CDR3: CASSNRGSGANVLTF

length: 15
J: TRBJ2-1
V: TRBV2
CDR3: CASSERGHSYNEQFF

length: 13
J: TRBJ2-1
V: TRBV9
CDR3: CASSDDSYNEQFF

length: 15
J: TRBJ2-3
V: TRBV15
CDR3: CATGLGRWSTDTQYF

length: 12
J: TRBJ2-7
V: TRBV7-9
CDR3: CASSTVSYEQYF

length: 12
J: TRBJ2-7
V: TRBV7-8
CDR3: CASSLVSNEQYF

length: 13
J: TRBJ1-2
V: TRBV7-9
CDR3: CASSHRQDYGYTF

length: 14
J: TRBJ2-3
V: TRBV12-3/TRBV12-4
CDR3: CASSVAGSTDTQYF

length: 16
J: TRBJ2-1
V: TRBV29-1
CDR3: CSVEDPAGGFLLEQFF

length: 17
J: TRBJ1-1
V: TRBV5-1
CDR3: CASSLAMAGGPNTEAFF

length: 14
J: TRBJ1-1
V: TRBV7-9
CDR3: CASSLKFRGRGAFF

length: 13
J: TRBJ2-1
V: TRBV28
CDR3: CASSLSGVDEQFF

length: 14
J: TRBJ1-2
V: TRBV5-1
CDR3: CASSLQQGYYGYTF

length: 15
J: TRBJ1-5
V: TRBV7-8
CDR3: CASSLEGQGNRPQHF

length: 16
J: TRBJ2-1
V: TRBV12-3/TRBV12-4
CDR3: CASSFRASGPYNEQFF

length: 17
J: TRBJ2-1
V: TRBV5-1
CDR3: CASSLEASGRVRVEQFF

length: 14
J: TRBJ2-2
V: TRBV19
CDR3: CASSIAGFTGELFF

length: 15
J: TRBJ1-5
V: TRBV21-1
CDR3: CASSWQSDSNQPQHF

length: 13
J: TRBJ1-5
V: TRBV7-2
CDR3: CASSLFPNQPQHF

length: 14
J: TRBJ2-3
V: TRBV27
CDR3: CASSLSDFTDTQYF

length: 16
J: TRBJ2-5
V: TRBV4-1
CDR3: CASSLKDRGLQETQYF

length: 15
J: TRBJ1-1
V: TRBV7-9
CDR3: CASSLRDRENTEAFF

length: 17
J: TRBJ2-1
V: TRBV27
CDR3: CASSSGLQAGAYNEQFF

length: 14
J: TRBJ2-1
V: TRBV7-6
CDR3: CASSRRQDYNEQFF

length: 13
J: TRBJ1-1
V: TRBV6-6
CDR3: CASSYSSLAEAFF

length: 16
J: TRBJ2-5
V: TRBV4-1
CDR3: CASSHDGTSGEETQYF

length: 16
J: TRBJ2-1
V: TRBV15
CDR3: CATSRGRTSEYNEQFF

length: 14
J: TRBJ2-5
V: TRBV7-9
CDR3: CASSLSRDRETQYF

length: 16
J: TRBJ2-2
V: TRBV6-1
CDR3: CASSPSGTVNTGELFF

length: 19
J: TRBJ2-3
V: TRBV24-1
CDR3: CATSDALSGGSASTDTQYF

length: 16
J: TRBJ2-2
V: TRBV7-8
CDR3: CASSLTNRGSAGELFF

length: 13
J: TRBJ2-2
V: TRBV11-2
CDR3: CASSPGGAGELFF

length: 13
J: TRBJ1-1
V: TRBV28
CDR3: CAIRQGMDTEAFF

length: 14
J: TRBJ2-2
V: TRBV6-9
CDR3: CASSSTGPTGELFF

length: 15
J: TRBJ2-1
V: TRBV29-1
CDR3: CSVESLAALGNEQFF